This T cell receptor (beta chain) emerged from a study of shared clonotypes between healthy human individuals (TCRdb year 2020). Background for the entire study: The cohort included three men and a couple of women between 18 and 49 years of age. To estimate repertoire size and how much clonotypes are shared between individuals, the study performed deep sequencing of blood TCR repertoires from a few healthy adults. Libraries were prepared and TCR repertoires were sequenced by different laboratories using diverse techniques, in order to increase sequencing depth and limit assay-specific biases. Per donor, leukapheresis produced somewhere between about 0.9 and 9.5 billion PBMCs. For each donor, three plates each were used for CD4 naive and CD4 memory, two plates were used for CD8 naive, and one plate was used for CD8 memory.

Details on this clone: No antigen is known for it. There are no base qualities to consult, and no much larger clone falls within one base.

The full study reports these points: Clonotypes shared by all four sorted-subset donors showed higher generation probabilities than non-shared clonotypes. Pairwise subsampling indicated that sequencing depth was expected to affect the degree of clonotype sharing among donors. Even with the large sequencing depth, rarefaction of the sorted-subset datasets indicated that sequencing was incomplete. Across a few donors, 4.5% to 6.5% of naive CD4, approximately 3.5% of naive CD8, around 2.5% of memory CD4, and under 0.45% of memory CD8 clonotypes were shared. The small number of donors limited the genetic and exposure-history diversity represented. Larger estimated clonotype richness was generally found for naive subsets than for memory subsets. Sampling was limited to blood, and TCR repertoires in tissue likely differ from TCR repertoires in blood.

Using the deep immunoSEQ assay, multiplex PCR amplified TCR CDR3 regions from genomic DNA. For each cell subset, the extracted genomic DNA was distributed evenly across all wells of several immunoSEQ 96-well plates, and each plate served as one replicate. Each replicate PCR for sorted subsets received roughly 200 ng genomic DNA, equal to about 30,000 T cell genomes. The purified libraries were quantified using a Qubit 3.0 fluorometer, sized with a Bioanalyzer 2100, and then quantified again using the KAPA Library Quantification kit. A separate single-read 150-cycle Illumina NextSeq 550 flow cell was used to sequence each immunoSEQ 96-well plate. As for how the authors treated the data: Because the immunoSEQ output held only junctional sequences and lacked quality scores, the filtering could not match the filtering applied to full-length reads. Sequences were annotated with PyIR, a Python wrapper for IgBLAST v1.9, and V/J genes and CDR3 were assigned using IMGT germline references. Any read was removed if the V/J assignment was weak (E-value above 1e-6), the CDR3 was missing, or the read contained stop codons, out-of-frame junctions, or ambiguous translated residues. A V3J clonotype was defined by an identical inferred V gene, J gene, and CDR3 amino acid sequence. Percentage overlap between repertoires was computed as shared unique clonotypes divided by the size of the smaller repertoire. Repertoire richness was assessed with RTK rarefaction, the Chao1 estimator, and Recon v2.1 estimates of unobserved clonotypes. Generation probabilities for all TCRbeta clonotypes obtained by the gDNA method from a handful of donors were computed using OLGA. TCRdb took over this immuneACCESS table, retaining in-frame rearrangements with V and J assigned. Such tables are incomplete; in checked studies, under half of the missing clones stem from an unresolved V gene, and the remainder is unexplained. The V and J calls and clone size come from that table; D and trimming were worked out from the DNA. The sample records about 1.1 million clones, roughly 74% of which are singletons. The leading ten clones occupy 0.4% to 0.55% of the sample.

Healthy HIV-negative adults with no recently reported acute infections or vaccinations were included as donors. Only Caucasian adults living in Nashville, Tennessee, USA were represented among the donors. CD4+ T cells were enriched through magnetic negative selection, after which naive cells were positively selected on CD45RA and the remaining negative fraction served as the memory subset. After blood collection by leukapheresis, PBMCs were isolated using Ficoll-Histopaque density gradient centrifugation and then cryopreserved in the vapor phase of liquid nitrogen. Analytical flow cytometry was used to check the purity and quantity of each magnetically sorted T cell population. Each sorted fraction had its genomic DNA isolated and then quantified by UV absorbance on a Nanodrop 2000c. The origin of this receptor is a man between 18 and 35 years old in good health. Some clones in this sample may be carry-over from other donors' samples. The sample consisted of memory CD4+ T cells from PBMCs. In light of the paper, this sample's cell subset or site label describes: CD45RA-negative fraction.

The CDR3 protein sequence reads: CASSTQERVLLYGYTF. The DNA reads TGTGCCAGCAGTACACAAGAACGAGTTTTATTGTATGGCTACACCTTC. This sequence uses TRBV28 and TRBJ1-2; no D segment can be confidently identified. The germline V gene encodes CDR1 MDHEN and CDR2 SYDVKM. The CDR3 has 16 amino acids, counting the end cysteine and phenylalanine. Kept here is only the CDR3 DNA, which spans 48 bases and is read in frame from base 1. The V and J ends are trimmed by 5 bases and 5 bases, leaving 21 bases between them.